This TCR beta chain was captured in a study of T cell responses to AZD1222 COVID-19 vaccine (dated by TCRdb to about 2021). For the wider study: AZD1222 recipients whose second dose came at about 4 weeks and those whose second dose came at about 12 weeks were combined into one group, since spike-specific TCR depth and breadth did not differ between the two schedules. TCR sequencing covered roughly 230 trial participants: 200 to 220 given two doses of AZD1222 and about 26 given two doses of MenACWY control vaccine. Enrollment into the trials was organized by age into subgroups of 18-55, 56-69 and 70-plus years, and those subgroups contained roughly 160, 29 and 62 TCR-sequenced participants, respectively.

The paper's findings and limits, for the study overall: Because no day 14 peak-response samples were available, repertoires were characterized only after the peak T cell response. The 56-69-year group was small, and its depth increase did not reach significance, likely because of low power. Vaccine-associated CD4 TCRs spanned the whole spike protein, with dominant responses in regions 160-218 and 743-854. Participants were mostly white British and included more females than males, and it was suggested by the authors that clonal diversity may have been underestimated. Conclusions about previously exposed vaccinees are limited, since just six AZD1222 recipients were seropositive for SARS-CoV-2 at baseline. Reportedly, close to half of the unique spike-specific TCRs recognized epitopes lying outside the regions that are mutated in the B.1.351 and B.1.1.7 variants. Spike-specific TCR breadth and depth rose significantly after two AZD1222 doses compared with day 0 and with MenACWY recipients.

Concerning this clone itself: The antigen it recognizes is unknown. No base-level quality is on record; no much larger clone is a single base apart.

The CDR3 regions of human TCRbeta chains were subjected to immunosequencing. From the authors' description of their analysis: TCRs in the repertoires were compared against a reference library of SARS-CoV-2-specific TCRs that had been generated with the MIRA antigen-specificity platform. Breadth was defined as the fraction of unique TCRs that were SARS-CoV-2-associated, and depth was defined as the fraction of total T cells that were SARS-CoV-2-associated. Using the MIRA data, every spike-specific TCR was mapped to the spike region that the TCR reacted to and assigned to either a CD4 or a CD8 class. Log10-transformed breadth and depth values were compared by one-way ANOVA with Sidak's multiple comparisons tests. TCRdb obtained this table from immuneACCESS and retained in-frame rearrangements with V and J assigned. These tables miss some clones; where compared with another copy, unresolved V genes account for less than half of the shortfall, and the remainder is unexplained. That table supplies the V and J calls and clone size; D and trimming were determined from the DNA. Counted in this sample were around 110,000 clones; roughly 88% of them appeared once. Around a tenth of the sample goes to the ten largest clones.

Taken from cysteine to phenylalanine, the CDR3 has 14 residues. Just the 42-base CDR3 DNA is kept, in frame starting at base 1. Trimming takes 6 bases from V and 2 bases from J, and the germline ends sit 14 bases apart. CDR1 is given as LNHDA and CDR2 as SQIVND, both from the germline V gene (reference sequence). The sample's time point label is to be understood as: baseline before first vaccination. Vaccinee samples came from UK trials COV001 and COV002, including a single-blind randomized controlled phase 2/3 trial of AZD1222 (ChAdOx1 nCoV-19) in healthy adults. For TCRbeta chain sequencing, PBMC samples were collected from trial participants at day 0 and at day 28 after the second dose.

This chain is built from TRBV19 and TRBJ2-7; the D gene lacks a confident call. The clonotype comes from an adult in good health. The sample consisted of peripheral blood, taken on day 0 of AZD1222 vaccination. The base sequence is TGTGCCAGTAGCGAACGGACCGGACCCTACGAGCAGTACTTC. Its protein is CASSERTGPYEQYF.